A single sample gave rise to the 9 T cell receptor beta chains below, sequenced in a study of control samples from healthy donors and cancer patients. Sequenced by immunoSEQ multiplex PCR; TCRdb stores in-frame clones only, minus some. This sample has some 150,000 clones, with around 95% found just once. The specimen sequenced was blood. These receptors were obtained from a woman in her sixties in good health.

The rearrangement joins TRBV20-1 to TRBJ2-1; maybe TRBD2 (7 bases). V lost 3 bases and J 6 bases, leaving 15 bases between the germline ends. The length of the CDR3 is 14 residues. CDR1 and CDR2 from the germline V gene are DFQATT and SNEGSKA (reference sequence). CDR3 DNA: TGCAGTGCTAGTTGGGGGGGCCTGGGCAATGAGCAGTTCTTC. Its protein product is CSASWGGLGNEQFF.

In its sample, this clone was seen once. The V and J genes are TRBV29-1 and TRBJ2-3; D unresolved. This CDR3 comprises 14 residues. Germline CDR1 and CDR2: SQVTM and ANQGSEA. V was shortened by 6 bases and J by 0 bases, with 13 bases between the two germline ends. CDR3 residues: CSVGRLVSTDTQYF. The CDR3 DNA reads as TGCAGCGTGGGAAGGCTTGTTAGCACAGATACGCAGTATTTT.

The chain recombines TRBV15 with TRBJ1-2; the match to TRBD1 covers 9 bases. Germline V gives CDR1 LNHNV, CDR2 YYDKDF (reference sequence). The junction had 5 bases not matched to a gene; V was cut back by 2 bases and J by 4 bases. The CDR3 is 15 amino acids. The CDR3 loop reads CATSRTGTGTYGYTF. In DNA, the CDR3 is TGTGCCACCAGCAGAACCGGGACAGGGACCTATGGCTACACCTTC.

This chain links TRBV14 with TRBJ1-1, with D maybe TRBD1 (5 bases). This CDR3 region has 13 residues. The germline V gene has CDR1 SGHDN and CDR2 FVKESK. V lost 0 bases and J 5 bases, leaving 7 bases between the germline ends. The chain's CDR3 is CASSQDRGTEAFF. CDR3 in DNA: TGTGCCAGCAGCCAAGATAGGGGAACTGAAGCTTTCTTT.

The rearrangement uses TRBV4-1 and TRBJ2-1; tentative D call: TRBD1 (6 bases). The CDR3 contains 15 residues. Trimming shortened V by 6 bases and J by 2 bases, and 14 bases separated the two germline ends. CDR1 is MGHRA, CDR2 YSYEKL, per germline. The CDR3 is CASSRRTETYNEQFF. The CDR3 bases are TGCGCCAGCAGTCGAAGGACAGAAACCTACAATGAGCAGTTCTTC.

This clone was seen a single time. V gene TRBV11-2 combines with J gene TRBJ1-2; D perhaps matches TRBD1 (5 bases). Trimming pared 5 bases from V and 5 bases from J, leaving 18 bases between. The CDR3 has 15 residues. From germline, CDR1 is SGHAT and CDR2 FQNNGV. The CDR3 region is CASSRNLGHLYGYTF. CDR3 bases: TGTGCCAGCAGCCGAAACCTCGGACACCTATATGGCTACACCTTC.

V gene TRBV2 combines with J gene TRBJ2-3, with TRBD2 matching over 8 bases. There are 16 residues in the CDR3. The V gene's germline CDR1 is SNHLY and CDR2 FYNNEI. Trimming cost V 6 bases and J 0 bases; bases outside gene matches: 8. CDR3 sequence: CASRLAVGTSTDTQYF. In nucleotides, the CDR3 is TGTGCCAGCAGACTAGCGGTGGGAACTAGCACAGATACGCAGTATTTT.

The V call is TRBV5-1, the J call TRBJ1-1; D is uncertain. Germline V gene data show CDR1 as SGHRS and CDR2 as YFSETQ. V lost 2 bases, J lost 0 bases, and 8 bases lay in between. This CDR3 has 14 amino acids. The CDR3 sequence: CASSLQTMNTEAFF. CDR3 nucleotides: TGCGCCAGCAGCTTACAGACAATGAACACTGAAGCTTTCTTT.

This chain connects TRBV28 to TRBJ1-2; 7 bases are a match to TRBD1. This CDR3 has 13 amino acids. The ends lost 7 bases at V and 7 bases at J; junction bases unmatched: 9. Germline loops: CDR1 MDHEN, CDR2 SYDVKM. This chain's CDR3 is CASTRDSTAGYTF. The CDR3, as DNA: TGTGCCAGCACCAGGGACAGTACCGCTGGCTACACCTTC.